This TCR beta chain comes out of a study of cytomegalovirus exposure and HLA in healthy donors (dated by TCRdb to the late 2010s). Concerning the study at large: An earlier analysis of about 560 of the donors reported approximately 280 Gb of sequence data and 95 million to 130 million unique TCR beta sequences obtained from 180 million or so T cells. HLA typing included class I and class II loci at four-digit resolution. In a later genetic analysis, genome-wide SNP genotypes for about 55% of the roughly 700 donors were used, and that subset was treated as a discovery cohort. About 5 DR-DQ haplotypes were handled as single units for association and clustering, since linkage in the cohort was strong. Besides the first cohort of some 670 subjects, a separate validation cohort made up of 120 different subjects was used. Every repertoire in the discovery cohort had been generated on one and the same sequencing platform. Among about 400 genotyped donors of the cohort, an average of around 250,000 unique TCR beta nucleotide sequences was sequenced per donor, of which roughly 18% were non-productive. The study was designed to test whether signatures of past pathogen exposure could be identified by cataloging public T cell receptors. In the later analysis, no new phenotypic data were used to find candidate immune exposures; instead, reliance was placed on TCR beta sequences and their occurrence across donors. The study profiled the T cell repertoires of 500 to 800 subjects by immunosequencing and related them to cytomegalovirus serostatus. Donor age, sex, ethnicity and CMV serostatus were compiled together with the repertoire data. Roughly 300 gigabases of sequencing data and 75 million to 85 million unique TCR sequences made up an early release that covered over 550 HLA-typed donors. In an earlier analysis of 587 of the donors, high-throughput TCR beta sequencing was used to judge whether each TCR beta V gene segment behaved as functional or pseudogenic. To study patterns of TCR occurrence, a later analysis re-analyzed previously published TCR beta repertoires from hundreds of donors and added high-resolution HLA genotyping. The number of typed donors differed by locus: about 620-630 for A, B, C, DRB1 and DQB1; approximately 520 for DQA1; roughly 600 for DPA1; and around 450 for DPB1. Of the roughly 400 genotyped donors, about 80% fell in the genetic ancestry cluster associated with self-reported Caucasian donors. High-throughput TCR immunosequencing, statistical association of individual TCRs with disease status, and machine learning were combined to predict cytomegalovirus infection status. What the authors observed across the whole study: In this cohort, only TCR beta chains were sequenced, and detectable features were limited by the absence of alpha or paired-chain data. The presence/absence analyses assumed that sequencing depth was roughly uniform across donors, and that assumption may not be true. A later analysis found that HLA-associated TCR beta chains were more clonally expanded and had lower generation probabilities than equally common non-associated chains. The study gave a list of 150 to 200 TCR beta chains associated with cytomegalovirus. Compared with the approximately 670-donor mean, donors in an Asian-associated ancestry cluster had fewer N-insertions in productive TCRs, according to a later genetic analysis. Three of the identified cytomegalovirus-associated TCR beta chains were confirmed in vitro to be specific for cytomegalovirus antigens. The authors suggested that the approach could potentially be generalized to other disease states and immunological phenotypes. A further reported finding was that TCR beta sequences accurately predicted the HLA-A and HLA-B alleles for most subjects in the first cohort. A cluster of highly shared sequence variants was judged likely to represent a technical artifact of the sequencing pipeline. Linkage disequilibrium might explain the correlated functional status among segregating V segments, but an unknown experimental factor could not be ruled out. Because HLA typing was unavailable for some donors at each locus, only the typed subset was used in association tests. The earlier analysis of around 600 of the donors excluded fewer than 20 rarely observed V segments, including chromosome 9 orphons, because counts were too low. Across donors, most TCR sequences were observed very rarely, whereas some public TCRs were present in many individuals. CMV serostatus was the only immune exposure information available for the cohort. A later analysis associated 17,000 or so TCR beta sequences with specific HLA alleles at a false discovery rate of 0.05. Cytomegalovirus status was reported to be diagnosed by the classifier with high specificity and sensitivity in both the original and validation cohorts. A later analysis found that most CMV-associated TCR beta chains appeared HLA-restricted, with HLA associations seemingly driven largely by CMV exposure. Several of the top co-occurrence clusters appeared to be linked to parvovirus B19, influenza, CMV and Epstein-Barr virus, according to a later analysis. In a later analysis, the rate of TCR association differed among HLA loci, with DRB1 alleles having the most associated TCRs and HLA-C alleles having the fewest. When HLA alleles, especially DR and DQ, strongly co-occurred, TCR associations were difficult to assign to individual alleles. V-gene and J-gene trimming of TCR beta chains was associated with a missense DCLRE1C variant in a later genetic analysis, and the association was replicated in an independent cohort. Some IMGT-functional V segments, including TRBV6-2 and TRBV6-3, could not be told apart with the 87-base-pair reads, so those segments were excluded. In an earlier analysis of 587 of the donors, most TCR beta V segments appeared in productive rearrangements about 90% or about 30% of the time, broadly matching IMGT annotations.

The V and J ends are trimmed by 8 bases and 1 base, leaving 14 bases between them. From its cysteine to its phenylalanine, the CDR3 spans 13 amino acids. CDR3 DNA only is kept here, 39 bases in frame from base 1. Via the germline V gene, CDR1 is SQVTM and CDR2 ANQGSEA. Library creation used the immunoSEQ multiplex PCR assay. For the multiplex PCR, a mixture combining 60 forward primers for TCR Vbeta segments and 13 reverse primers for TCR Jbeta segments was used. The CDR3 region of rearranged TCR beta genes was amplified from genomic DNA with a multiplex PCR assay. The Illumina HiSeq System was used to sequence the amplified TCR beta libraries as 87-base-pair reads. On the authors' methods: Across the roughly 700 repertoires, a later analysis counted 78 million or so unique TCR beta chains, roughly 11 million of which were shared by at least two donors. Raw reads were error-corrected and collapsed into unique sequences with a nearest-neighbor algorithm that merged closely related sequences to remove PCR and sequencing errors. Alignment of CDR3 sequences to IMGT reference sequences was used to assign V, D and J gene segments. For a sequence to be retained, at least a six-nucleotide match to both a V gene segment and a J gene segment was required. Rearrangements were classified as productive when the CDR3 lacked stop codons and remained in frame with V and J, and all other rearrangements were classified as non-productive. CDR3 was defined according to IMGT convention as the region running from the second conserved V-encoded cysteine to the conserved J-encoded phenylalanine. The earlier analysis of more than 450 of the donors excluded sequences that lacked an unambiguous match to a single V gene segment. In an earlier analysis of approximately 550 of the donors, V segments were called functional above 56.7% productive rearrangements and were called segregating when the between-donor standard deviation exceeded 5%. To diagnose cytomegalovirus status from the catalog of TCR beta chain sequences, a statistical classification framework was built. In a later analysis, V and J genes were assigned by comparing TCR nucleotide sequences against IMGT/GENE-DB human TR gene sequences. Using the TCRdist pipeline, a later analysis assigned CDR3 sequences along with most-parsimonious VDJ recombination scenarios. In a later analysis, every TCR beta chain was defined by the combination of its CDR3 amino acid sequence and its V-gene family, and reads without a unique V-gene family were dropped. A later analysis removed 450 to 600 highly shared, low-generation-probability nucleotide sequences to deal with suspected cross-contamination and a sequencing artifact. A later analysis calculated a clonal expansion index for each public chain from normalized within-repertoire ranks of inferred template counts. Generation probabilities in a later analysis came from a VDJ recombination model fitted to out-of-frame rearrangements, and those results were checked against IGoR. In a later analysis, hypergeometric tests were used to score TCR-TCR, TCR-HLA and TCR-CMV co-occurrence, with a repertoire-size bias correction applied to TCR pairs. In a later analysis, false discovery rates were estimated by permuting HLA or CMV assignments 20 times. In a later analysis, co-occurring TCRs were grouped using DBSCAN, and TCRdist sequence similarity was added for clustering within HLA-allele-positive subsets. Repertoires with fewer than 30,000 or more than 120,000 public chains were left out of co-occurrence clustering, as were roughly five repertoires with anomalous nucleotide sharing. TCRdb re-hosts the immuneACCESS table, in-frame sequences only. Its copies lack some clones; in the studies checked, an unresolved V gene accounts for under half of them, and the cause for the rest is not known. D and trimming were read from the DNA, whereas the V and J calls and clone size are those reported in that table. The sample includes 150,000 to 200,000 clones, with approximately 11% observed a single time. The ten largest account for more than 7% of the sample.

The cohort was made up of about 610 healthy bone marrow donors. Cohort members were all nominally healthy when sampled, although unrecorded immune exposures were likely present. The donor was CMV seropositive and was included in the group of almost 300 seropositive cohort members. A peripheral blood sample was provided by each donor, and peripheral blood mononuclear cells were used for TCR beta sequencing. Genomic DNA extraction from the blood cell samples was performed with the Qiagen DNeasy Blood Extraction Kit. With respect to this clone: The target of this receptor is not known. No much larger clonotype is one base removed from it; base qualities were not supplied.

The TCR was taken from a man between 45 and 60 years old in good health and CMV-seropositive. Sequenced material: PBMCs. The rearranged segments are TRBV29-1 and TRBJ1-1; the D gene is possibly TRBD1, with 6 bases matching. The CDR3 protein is CSHIWTANTEAFF. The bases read TGCAGCCACATTTGGACAGCGAACACTGAAGCTTTCTTT.